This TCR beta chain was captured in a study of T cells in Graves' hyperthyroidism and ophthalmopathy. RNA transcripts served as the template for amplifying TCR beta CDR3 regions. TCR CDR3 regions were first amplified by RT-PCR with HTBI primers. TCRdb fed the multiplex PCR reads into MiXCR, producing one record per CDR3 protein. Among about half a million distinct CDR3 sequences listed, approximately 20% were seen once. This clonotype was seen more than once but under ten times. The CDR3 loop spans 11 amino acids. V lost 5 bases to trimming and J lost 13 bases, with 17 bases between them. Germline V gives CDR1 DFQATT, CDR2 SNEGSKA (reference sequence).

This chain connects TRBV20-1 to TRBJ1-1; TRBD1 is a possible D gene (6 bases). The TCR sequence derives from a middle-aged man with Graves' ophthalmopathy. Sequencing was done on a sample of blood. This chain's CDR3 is CSALRGVFDFF. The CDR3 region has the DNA TGCAGTGCTCTCAGGGGCGTTTTCGATTTCTTT.